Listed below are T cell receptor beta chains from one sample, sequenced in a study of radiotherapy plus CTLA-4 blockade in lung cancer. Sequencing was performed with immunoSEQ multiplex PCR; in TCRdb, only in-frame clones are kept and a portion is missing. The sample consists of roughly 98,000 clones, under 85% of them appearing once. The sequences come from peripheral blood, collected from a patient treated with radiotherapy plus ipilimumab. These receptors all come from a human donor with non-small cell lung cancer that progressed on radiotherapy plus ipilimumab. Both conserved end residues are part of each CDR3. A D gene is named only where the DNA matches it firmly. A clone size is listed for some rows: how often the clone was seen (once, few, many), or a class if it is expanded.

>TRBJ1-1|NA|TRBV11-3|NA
CASSSARFTEAFF
TGTGCCAGCAGCTCCGCGAGGTTCACTGAAGCTTTCTTT
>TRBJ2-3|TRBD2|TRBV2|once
CASRYGSGGDTQYF
TGTGCCAGCCGATATGGTAGCGGGGGGGATACGCAGTATTTT
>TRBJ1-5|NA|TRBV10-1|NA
CASSEFGISNQPQHF
TGCGCCAGCAGTGAGTTCGGGATTAGCAATCAGCCCCAGCATTTT
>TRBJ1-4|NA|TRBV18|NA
CASSPIRGEKLFF
TGTGCCAGCTCACCCATCCGGGGGGAAAAACTGTTTTTT
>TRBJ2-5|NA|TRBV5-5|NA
CASRPYGSIQETQYF
TGTGCCAGCAGACCATACGGGTCTATACAAGAGACCCAGTACTTC
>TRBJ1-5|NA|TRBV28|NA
CASSLSQGRYQPQHF
TGTGCCAGCAGTTTATCCCAGGGGCGCTATCAGCCCCAGCATTTT
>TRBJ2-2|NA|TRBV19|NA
CASSPENTGELFF
TGTGCCAGTAGTCCGGAGAACACCGGGGAGCTGTTTTTT
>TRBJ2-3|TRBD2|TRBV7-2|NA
CASSLGTSGGTDTQYF
TGTGCCAGCAGCTTAGGGACTAGCGGGGGCACAGATACGCAGTATTTT
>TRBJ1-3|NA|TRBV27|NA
CASSPSESFTIYF
TGTGCCAGCTCCCCATCGGAATCCTTCACCATATATTTT
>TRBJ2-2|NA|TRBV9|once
CASGGLAAGELFF
TGTGCCAGCGGGGGGCTAGCCGCCGGGGAGCTGTTTTTT
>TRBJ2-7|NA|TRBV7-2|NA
CASSASYEQYF
TGTGCCAGCAGCGCCTCCTACGAGCAGTACTTC
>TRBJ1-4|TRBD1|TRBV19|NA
CASRTGPAEKLFF
TGTGCCAGCCGGACAGGGCCCGCTGAAAAACTGTTTTTT
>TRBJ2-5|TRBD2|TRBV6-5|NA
CASSRVAGVWETQYF
TGTGCCAGCAGTCGGGTAGCGGGAGTATGGGAGACCCAGTACTTC
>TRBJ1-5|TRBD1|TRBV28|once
CASSTPGQFDSNQPQHF
TGTGCCAGCAGTACCCCGGGACAGTTTGATAGCAATCAGCCCCAGCATTTT
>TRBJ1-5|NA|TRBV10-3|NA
CATSGLNQPQHF
TGTGCCACCTCCGGGCTGAATCAGCCCCAGCATTTT
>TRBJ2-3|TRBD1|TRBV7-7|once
CASSLGQGGADTQYF
TGTGCCAGCAGCCTTGGACAGGGCGGGGCAGATACGCAGTATTTT
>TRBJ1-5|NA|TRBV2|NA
CASSDWGNQPQHF
TGTGCCAGCAGTGATTGGGGGAATCAGCCCCAGCATTTT